Listed below are T cell receptor beta chains from one sample, sequenced in a study of regulatory and conventional T cells in RAG deficiency. Repertoires were generated with immunoSEQ multiplex PCR, while TCRdb's copy carries only in-frame clones and drops some. This repertoire shows more than 20,000 clones, approximately 95% found once; its top ten account for over 1%. This sample also belongs to another study, concerning regulatory T cells.

The sequencing input was CD25- CD4+ T cells sorted from blood. Receptor source: a human donor in good health. The CDR3 runs from the conserved cysteine through the conserved F or W. The D gene is left open where the match is weak. For some rows the clone size is stated as once, few or many, or as a class when expanded; others skip it.

v_gene	d_gene	abundance	j_gene	CDR3nt	CDR3aa
TRBV7-6	-	-	TRBJ1-4	TGTGCCAGCAGGTCGACTACAGAGATGGGTGAAAAACTGTTTTTT	CASRSTTEMGEKLFF
TRBV9	-	once	TRBJ2-7	TGTGCCAGCAGCGTAGCGGCAGGGCGTACCTACGAGCAGTACTTC	CASSVAAGRTYEQYF
TRBV18	TRBD1	-	TRBJ1-1	TGTGCCAGCTCACCTGGGACAGGGATGAACACTGAAGCTTTCTTT	CASSPGTGMNTEAFF
TRBV7-7	TRBD2	-	TRBJ2-1	TGTGCCAGCAGCTTCAGCGGGGGGGCCGGGTATGAGCAGTTCTTC	CASSFSGGAGYEQFF
TRBV6-5	-	-	TRBJ1-1	TGTGCCAGCAAAACAGCCCATTTGAACACTGAAGCTTTCTTT	CASKTAHLNTEAFF
TRBV11-2	-	-	TRBJ2-5	TGTGCCAGCAGCTTTCTATTGTACCAAGAGACCCAGTACTTC	CASSFLLYQETQYF
TRBV7-2	-	-	TRBJ2-7	TGTGCCAGCAGCTTAGTGGTCCTGAGTGGCGAGCAGTACTTC	CASSLVVLSGEQYF
TRBV11-2	-	-	TRBJ1-2	TGTGCCAGCAGCTTAGTGGGACTTGGCTTGGATGGCTACACCTTC	CASSLVGLGLDGYTF
TRBV6-5	TRBD2	-	TRBJ2-5	TGTGCCAGCAGTATTTTAGCGGGAGGACAAGAGACCCAGTACTTC	CASSILAGGQETQYF
TRBV5-4	TRBD1	-	TRBJ2-7	TGTGCCAGCAGCCGACAGGGAGCCTACGAGCAGTACTTC	CASSRQGAYEQYF
TRBV12-5	-	-	TRBJ1-1	TGTGCTAGTGCCTTCACAGCTCGGAACACTGAAGCTTTCTTT	CASAFTARNTEAFF
TRBV27	-	-	TRBJ1-6	TGTGCCAGCAGTTCACTTCGGGTCGGGAGCAGCTATAATTCACCCCTCCACTTT	CASSSLRVGSSYNSPLHF
TRBV5-5	-	-	TRBJ1-1	TGTGCCAGCAGAGTTATGGGGGCGACGCTCGAAGCTTTCTTT	CASRVMGATLEAFF
TRBV4-2	TRBD1	-	TRBJ1-1	TGTGCCAGCAGCCAAGTGGCAGGGGGCGGGGTGGACACTGAAGCTTTCTTT	CASSQVAGGGVDTEAFF
TRBV5-1	-	-	TRBJ1-4	TGCGCCAGTAGCGCCTCTGCAGGGCTTAATGAAAAACTGTTTTTT	CASSASAGLNEKLFF
TRBV5-5	-	-	TRBJ2-2	TGTGCCAGCAGCTCAGTAACCGGGACATACACCGGGGAGCTGTTTTTT	CASSSVTGTYTGELFF
TRBV18	TRBD1	-	TRBJ1-3	TGTGCCAGCTCCCTCAGGGGGGACTCTGGAAACACCATATATTTT	CASSLRGDSGNTIYF
TRBV11-3	-	once	TRBJ1-1	TGTGCCAGCAGTACCCGAGAGGGTGAAGCTTTCTTT	CASSTREGEAFF
TRBV5-1	TRBD1	-	TRBJ1-1	TGCGCCAGCAGCTTGGCGGGAGGACAGGGGGCCACTGAAGCTTTCTTT	CASSLAGGQGATEAFF
TRBV28	TRBD1	-	TRBJ1-4	TGTGCCAGCAGTTTACCCGCAGGGGGAGATGAAAAACTGTTTTTT	CASSLPAGGDEKLFF
TRBV10-3	TRBD1	-	TRBJ1-6	TGTGCCATAGGACAGGGTCTCTCACCCCTCCACTTT	CAIGQGLSPLHF
TRBV4-1	TRBD1	-	TRBJ2-1	TGCGCCAGCAGCCCCCGACAGGGGGAGCCCTACAATGAGCAGTTCTTC	CASSPRQGEPYNEQFF
TRBV5-1	TRBD1	-	TRBJ1-1	TGCGCCAGCAGCGCCCGACAGGGGGCGGGGACTGAAGCTTTCTTT	CASSARQGAGTEAFF
TRBV6-6	TRBD1	-	TRBJ1-5	TGTGCCAGCAGCCCTACAGGGGAATATCAGCCCCAGCATTTT	CASSPTGEYQPQHF
TRBV9	-	-	TRBJ2-7	TGTGCCAGCAGCCATATGGGGGGTTACGAGCAGTACTTC	CASSHMGGYEQYF
TRBV30	-	-	TRBJ2-5	TGTGCCTGGAGTTTGGGGTTAGGGGGCCAAGAGACCCAGTACTTC	CAWSLGLGGQETQYF
TRBV5-1	-	-	TRBJ1-1	TGCGCCAGCAGCTACGTCGGGGGCACTGAAGCTTTCTTT	CASSYVGGTEAFF
TRBV19	-	-	TRBJ1-5	TGTGCCAGTAGTGCCCGCTCACAGGGTAGATCGGGCAATCAGCCCCAGCATTTT	CASSARSQGRSGNQPQHF
TRBV10-3	TRBD2	once	TRBJ2-2	TGTGCCATCGCCAGTAGCGGGGGCACCGGGGAGCTGTTTTTT	CAIASSGGTGELFF
TRBV4-1	TRBD2	-	TRBJ2-5	TGCGCCAGCAGCCCCCGAGCGGGGGGGGCCGGGGAGACCCAGTACTTC	CASSPRAGGAGETQYF
TRBV4-3	-	-	TRBJ2-2	TGCGCCAGCAGCCAAGAAGGCAGGGAGGCCGGGGAGCTGTTTTTT	CASSQEGREAGELFF
TRBV11-2	TRBD2	-	TRBJ2-7	TGTGCCAGCAGCTTAGTAGCGGGGGCTACCTACGAGCAGTACTTC	CASSLVAGATYEQYF
TRBV4-1	-	-	TRBJ2-7	TGCGCCAGCAGCCAAGGTCCTGACAGACTCTGGGAGCAGTACTTC	CASSQGPDRLWEQYF
TRBV7-9	TRBD2	-	TRBJ2-1	TGTGCCAGCAGCGCACGGGGGGGGGCGGACAATGAGCAGTTCTTC	CASSARGGADNEQFF
TRBV6-5	-	-	TRBJ2-1	TGTGCCAGCAGTTACTCTAAAACAGGCTTACACAATGAGCAGTTCTTC	CASSYSKTGLHNEQFF
TRBV9	-	-	TRBJ1-3	TGTGCCAGTCAGCTTGGGGGGGGAGTTTCTGGAAACACCATATATTTT	CASQLGGGVSGNTIYF
TRBV9	-	-	TRBJ1-4	TGTGCCAGCACCGTGGACAGTGGCTATGGTGAAAAACTGTTTTTT	CASTVDSGYGEKLFF
TRBV7-9	-	-	TRBJ1-3	TGTGCCAGCAGTTCAAGCCGGGCAGGGGCCTCTGGAAACACCATATATTTT	CASSSSRAGASGNTIYF
TRBV5-1	-	-	TRBJ1-1	TGCGCCAGCAGCTTCCTGGCGGGGGAGGACACTGAAGCTTTCTTT	CASSFLAGEDTEAFF
TRBV10-1	TRBD2	-	TRBJ2-1	TGCGCCGTGCCTCAACTAGCGGGGGGGATCGGGAATGAGCAGTTCTTC	CAVPQLAGGIGNEQFF
TRBV4-3	TRBD2	-	TRBJ2-5	TGCGCCAGCAGCCAACAACTAGCGGGGCGGGAGACCCAGTACTTC	CASSQQLAGRETQYF
TRBV18	TRBD1	-	TRBJ1-1	TGTGCCAGCTCACAGGGACAGATTGAAGCTTTCTTT	CASSQGQIEAFF
TRBV27	-	-	TRBJ1-2	TGTGCCAGCAGTTTCTCAGGGGCTAATGGCGGCTACACCTTC	CASSFSGANGGYTF
TRBV29-1	TRBD1	-	TRBJ2-3	TGCAGCTGGGACAGGGGAACAGATACGCAGTATTTT	CSWDRGTDTQYF
TRBV2	-	-	TRBJ1-5	TGTGCCAGCACCGGGAACAGGGTGGGCAATCAGCCCCAGCATTTT	CASTGNRVGNQPQHF
TRBV11-1	TRBD1	-	TRBJ1-4	TGTGCCAGCAGCAGAAGGACAGGGACTAATGAAAAACTGTTTTTT	CASSRRTGTNEKLFF
TRBV5-6	-	-	TRBJ2-6	TGTGCCAGCAGCCTAAGGCGGCTTAAAGTCTCTGGGGCCAACGTCCGGACTTTC	CASSLRRLKVSGANVRTF
TRBV19	-	-	TRBJ2-5	TGTGCCAGCGGGAGGGAGGGGGCGAAGGAGACCCAGTACTTC	CASGREGAKETQYF
TRBV18	-	-	TRBJ1-1	TGTGCCAGCTCACCTTTAGTTAGCAATACAATCACGAACACTGAAGCTTTCTTT	CASSPLVSNTITNTEAFF
TRBV5-1	TRBD1	-	TRBJ1-2	TGCGCCAGCAGCTTCACACAGGGGGCCTATGGCTACACCTTC	CASSFTQGAYGYTF
TRBV7-9	-	-	TRBJ2-3	TGTGCCAGCAGCTCCGCCGGGGGGCGGGGAGCCAGGAGTACGCAGTATTTT	CASSSAGGRGARSTQYF
TRBV2	-	-	TRBJ2-7	TGTGCCAGCCTTAGGGTAGGCCCGACAGCGCGAAACTACGAGCAGTACTTC	CASLRVGPTARNYEQYF
TRBV10-3	-	-	TRBJ1-2	TGTGCCATCAAAGGAGGGGCCCAGGCTAACTATGGCTACACCTTC	CAIKGGAQANYGYTF
TRBV6-6	TRBD2	-	TRBJ2-7	TGTGCCAGCAGTTACTCGGGTAGCGGGGGCCCCTACGAGCAGTACTTC	CASSYSGSGGPYEQYF